This record covers a single T cell receptor beta chain. What it recognizes is unknown. These data are taken from a study of a mutant IDH1 vaccine in newly diagnosed glioma. Whole-study context: In weeks 1, 3, 5, 7, 11, 15, 19 and 23, patients were vaccinated.

Measured with immunoSEQ multiplex PCR; TCRdb has only the in-frame clones, and not every one. The sample has about 81,000 clones, roughly 85% seen once; the top ten hold 2% to 2.5%. Study observations and caveats: The study observed vaccine-induced immune responses in roughly 95% of patients. Apparently unrelated to pseudoprogression were changes in the top peripheral T cell clonotypes.

Germline CDR1 and CDR2: LGHNA and YNFKEQ. V lost 1 base to trimming and J lost 7 bases, with 20 bases between them. This CDR3 has 16 amino acids. As for time point: week 23, last vaccination. With topical imiquimod, each dose of the vaccine consisted of 300 ug of mutant IDH1 20-mer peptide. The sequencing here drew on PBMCs, taken from a glioma patient whose treatment included an IDH1 peptide vaccine. This clonotype originated in a man aged 25-40 years with glioma. Some clones in this sample may be carry-over from other donors' samples. The chain links TRBV4-2 to TRBJ2-7, with D perhaps given as TRBD1 or TRBD2 (5 bases each). Here the CDR3 DNA reads TGTGCCAGCAGCCAAGCAGAGGGGACCGGTATTTTGGAGCAGTACTTC. Translating it yields CASSQAEGTGILEQYF.